This is a list of T cell receptor beta chains from one sample in a study of cytomegalovirus exposure and HLA in healthy donors. The data were produced by immunoSEQ multiplex PCR, yet TCRdb's version contains in-frame clones alone and is incomplete. The sample contains more than 300,000 clones, approximately 90% of which appear only once. The sequencing input was PBMCs. These receptors were obtained from a woman in her late teens or twenties in good health and CMV-seronegative. CDR3s leave out the opening cysteine and the closing phenylalanine or tryptophan.

v_gene,j_gene,CDR3aa
TRBV7-2,TRBJ2-1,ASRGQEEQF
TRBV6-1,TRBJ2-3,ASSILTGGADTQY
TRBV5-1,TRBJ2-3,ASSLAGRVLAGATDTQY
TRBV28,TRBJ1-4,ASSLDRVGEKLF
TRBV5-1,TRBJ1-2,ASSLTGGEVGYT
TRBV18,TRBJ1-5,ASSPRGPNSNQPQH
TRBV7-8,TRBJ1-4,ASSLGQGSEKLF
TRBV9,TRBJ2-5,ASSVGPRTTIQY
TRBV9,TRBJ2-1,ASSVGLAFNEQF
TRBV28,TRBJ2-7,ASGTPGTGPYEQY